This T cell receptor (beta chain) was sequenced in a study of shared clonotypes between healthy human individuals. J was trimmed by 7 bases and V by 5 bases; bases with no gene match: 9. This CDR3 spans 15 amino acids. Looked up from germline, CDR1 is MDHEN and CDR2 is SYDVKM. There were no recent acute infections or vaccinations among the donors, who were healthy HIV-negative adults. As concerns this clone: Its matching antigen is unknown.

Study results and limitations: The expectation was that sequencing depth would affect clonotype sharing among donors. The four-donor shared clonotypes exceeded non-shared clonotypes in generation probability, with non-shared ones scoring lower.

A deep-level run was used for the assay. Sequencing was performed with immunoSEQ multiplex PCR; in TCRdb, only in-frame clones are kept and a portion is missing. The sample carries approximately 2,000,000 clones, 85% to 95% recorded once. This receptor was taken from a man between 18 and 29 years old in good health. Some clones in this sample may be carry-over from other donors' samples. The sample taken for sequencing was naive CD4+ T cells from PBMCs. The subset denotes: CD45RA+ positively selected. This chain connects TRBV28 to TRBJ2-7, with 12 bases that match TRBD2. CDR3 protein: CASSQRTSGVWEQYF. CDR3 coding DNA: TGTGCCAGCAGTCAAAGGACTAGCGGGGTGTGGGAGCAGTACTTC.